This is a list of T cell receptor beta chains from one sample in a study of regulatory T cells in long-lasting Graves disease. TCRdb reanalysed the multiplex PCR reads using MiXCR and keeps one entry per CDR3 protein. Of some 320,000 distinct CDR3 sequences detected, 15% to 20% appear once; the ten largest clones hold roughly 40%. Material: peripheral blood mononuclear cells (PBMCs), obtained at new diagnosis, from a patient treated with antithyroid drugs. The receptor set was obtained from a female donor with Graves disease. Each CDR3 is given with its conserved first and last residue. D genes are given only for firm matches. Rows may omit the clone size; those that give it use once, few, many or a size class.

CDR3,DNA,size,J,V,D
CASSPDRTRQETQYF,TGTGCCAGCTCACCAGATAGGACACGCCAAGAGACCCAGTACTTC,few,TRBJ2-5,TRBV18,.
CASSSAGTGGSGELFF,TGCGCCAGCAGCAGCGCCGGGACAGGGGGATCCGGGGAGCTGTTTTTT,.,TRBJ2-2,TRBV5-1,TRBD1
CATSRTSGGSTNEKLFF,TGTGCCACCAGCAGAACCTCAGGGGGCTCAACTAATGAAAAACTGTTTTTT,many,TRBJ1-4,TRBV15,TRBD1
CASSRIGDPGHEQYF,TGTGCCAGTAGTAGAATTGGGGACCCCGGCCACGAGCAGTACTTC,many,TRBJ2-7,TRBV19,.
CASSSGLAGYQETQYF,TGTGCCAGCAGCTCAGGACTAGCGGGCTACCAAGAGACCCAGTACTTC,.,TRBJ2-5,TRBV3-1,TRBD2
CASSDSRGLYEQYF,TGTGCCAGCAGCGACTCGAGGGGGCTCTACGAGCAGTACTTC,many,TRBJ2-7,TRBV27,TRBD1
CASSDSGTGGGETQYF,TGTGCCAGCAGTGATTCCGGGACAGGGGGCGGAGAGACCCAGTACTTC,.,TRBJ2-5,TRBV2,TRBD1
CATSDFSSGRVDEQFF,TGTGCCACCAGTGATTTTAGTAGCGGGAGGGTGGATGAGCAGTTCTTC,many,TRBJ2-1,TRBV24-1,TRBD2
CASSEPGQGLASLLPTSYEQYF,TGTGCCAGCAGCGAACCGGGACAGGGGCTAGCGAGTTTACTGCCGACTTCCTACGAGCAGTACTTC,many,TRBJ2-7,TRBV13,TRBD1
CASSYSGIGWGRSGNEQFF,TGTGCCAGCAGTTACTCTGGGATAGGGTGGGGGAGAAGCGGTAATGAGCAGTTCTTC,many,TRBJ2-1,TRBV6-5,.
CASSFPETGRDTQYF,TGTGCCAGCAGTTTTCCCGAGACAGGGAGAGATACGCAGTATTTT,many,TRBJ2-3,TRBV28,TRBD1
CASSVGQGAPSYEQYF,TGTGCCAGCAGCGTAGGGCAGGGGGCCCCATCCTACGAGCAGTACTTC,many,TRBJ2-7,TRBV9,TRBD1
CASSVNRGSGSNQPQHF,TGTGCCAGTAGTGTCAACAGGGGTAGTGGAAGCAATCAGCCCCAGCATTTT,.,TRBJ1-5,TRBV19,TRBD1
CASSQELVRQETQYF,TGTGCCAGCAGCCAAGAACTGGTCAGGCAAGAGACCCAGTACTTC,many,TRBJ2-5,TRBV14,.
CSASPRTSGREETQYF,TGCAGTGCTAGTCCAAGGACTAGCGGGAGGGAAGAGACCCAGTACTTC,many,TRBJ2-5,TRBV20-1,TRBD2
CATSRDKTGIETQYF,TGTGCCACCAGCAGGGACAAGACAGGGATCGAGACCCAGTACTTC,many,TRBJ2-5,TRBV15,TRBD1
CASSESMSIGGSNTEAFF,TGCGCCAGCAGTGAGTCTATGTCTATTGGGGGCTCGAACACTGAAGCTTTCTTT,many,TRBJ1-1,TRBV10-2,.
CAWSAGSLLETQYF,TGTGCCTGGAGTGCTGGGAGTTTATTGGAGACCCAGTACTTC,many,TRBJ2-5,TRBV30,.
CASSLEDTGFPIDEQFF,TGTGCCAGCAGCTTAGAAGATACGGGTTTTCCAATCGATGAGCAGTTCTTC,many,TRBJ2-1,TRBV11-3,.
CASARQGANEQYF,TGCGCCAGCGCGAGACAGGGGGCCAACGAGCAGTACTTC,many,TRBJ2-7,TRBV10-2,TRBD1
CASSLAGLQETQYF,TGTGCCAGCAGCTTAGCGGGACTGCAAGAGACCCAGTACTTC,many,TRBJ2-5,TRBV11-2,.
CASESAIRETQYF,TGTGCCAGCGAATCTGCTATCCGGGAGACCCAGTACTTC,many,TRBJ2-5,TRBV27,.
CSARTSWRNEQFF,TGCAGTGCCAGGACTAGCTGGCGGAATGAGCAGTTCTTC,many,TRBJ2-1,TRBV20-1,TRBD2
CASSGATRSKAEAFF,TGTGCCAGCTCGGGGGCCACTCGTAGCAAGGCTGAAGCTTTCTTT,many,TRBJ1-1,TRBV18,.
CASSLDQGQGYEQYF,TGCGCCAGCAGCTTGGATCAGGGACAGGGGTACGAGCAGTACTTC,.,TRBJ2-7,TRBV5-1,TRBD1
CASSIPDRADTQYF,TGTGCCAGTAGTATCCCGGACAGGGCAGATACGCAGTATTTT,many,TRBJ2-3,TRBV19,TRBD1
CASSPRHIGRSGARQPQHF,TGTGCCAGCAGTCCTCGCCACATCGGGCGCAGCGGGGCGAGACAGCCCCAGCATTTT,many,TRBJ1-5,TRBV27,.
CASSLRQGTYNEQFF,TGTGCCAGCAGTCTAAGACAGGGCACCTACAATGAGCAGTTCTTC,many,TRBJ2-1,TRBV12-3/TRBV12-4,TRBD1
CASSYSSWGRSYGQYF,TGTGCCAGCAGTTACTCGAGCTGGGGGAGGAGCTACGGGCAGTACTTC,.,TRBJ2-7,TRBV6-6,.
CASSLGRLRSTAYGYTF,TGTGCCAGCAGTTTAGGTCGCTTGCGGTCGACAGCCTATGGCTACACCTTC,many,TRBJ1-2,TRBV12-3/TRBV12-4,.
CASSFGGSGYGYTF,TGTGCCAGCAGTTTCGGGGGCTCGGGCTATGGCTACACCTTC,many,TRBJ1-2,TRBV28,.
CASSLAGLPNEQFF,TGTGCCAGCAGCTTAGCAGGACTCCCAAATGAGCAGTTCTTC,.,TRBJ2-1,TRBV7-2,.
CASSPRTSGRDGNEQFF,TGTGCCAGCAGCCCCCGGACTAGCGGGAGGGATGGAAATGAGCAGTTCTTC,many,TRBJ2-1,TRBV11-1,TRBD2
CASSQEHPDTQYF,TGTGCCAGCAGCCAAGAGCACCCAGATACGCAGTATTTT,many,TRBJ2-3,TRBV3-1,.
CASSIRLAGGPAADNEQFF,TGTGCCAGTAGTATCAGACTAGCGGGAGGGCCCGCGGCGGACAATGAGCAGTTCTTC,many,TRBJ2-1,TRBV19,TRBD2
CASTAGGGHNEQFF,TGTGCCAGCACCGCCGGGGGGGGGCACAATGAGCAGTTCTTC,.,TRBJ2-1,TRBV7-2,TRBD2
CASSVTGGTEAFF,TGTGCCAGCAGTGTCACAGGGGGCACTGAAGCTTTCTTT,few,TRBJ1-1,TRBV6-2/TRBV6-3,TRBD1
CASSLVRGLAGALNRGQETQYF,TGTGCCAGCAGCTTAGTCCGGGGACTAGCGGGAGCGCTTAACCGGGGCCAAGAGACCCAGTACTTC,many,TRBJ2-5,TRBV7-9,TRBD2
CASTTQGALNYGYTF,TGTGCCAGTACCACTCAAGGGGCCCTTAACTATGGCTACACCTTC,many,TRBJ1-2,TRBV19,.
CASSYSAQDLTDTQYF,TGTGCCAGCAGTTACTCGGCCCAGGACCTCACAGATACGCAGTATTTT,.,TRBJ2-3,TRBV6-6,.
CASSDGTSGVETQYF,TGTGCCAGCAGCGACGGGACTAGCGGGGTGGAGACCCAGTACTTC,few,TRBJ2-5,TRBV9,TRBD2
CASSQVGRTFLSHEQFF,TGTGCCAGCAGCCAAGTGGGCCGGACTTTTCTTTCGCATGAGCAGTTCTTC,many,TRBJ2-1,TRBV3-1,.
CASSYSVEGGYTF,TGTGCCAGCAGTTACTCGGTGGAGGGCGGCTACACCTTC,few,TRBJ1-2,TRBV6-6,.
CATSHTSGLQETQYF,TGTGCCACCAGCCACACTAGCGGACTACAAGAGACCCAGTACTTC,many,TRBJ2-5,TRBV24-1,TRBD2
CAWSASGADTQYF,TGTGCCTGGAGCGCCTCGGGAGCCGATACGCAGTATTTT,few,TRBJ2-3,TRBV30,.
CASSHSGRPGELFF,TGTGCCAGCAGCCATAGCGGGAGACCGGGGGAGCTGTTTTTT,.,TRBJ2-2,TRBV7-9,TRBD2
CASSLGRDPGNEQFF,TGTGCCAGCAGCTTGGGCCGGGACCCAGGCAATGAGCAGTTCTTC,few,TRBJ2-1,TRBV6-1,.
CASSEGGKLNYGYTF,TGTGCCAGCAGTGAAGGGGGCAAACTTAACTATGGCTACACCTTC,many,TRBJ1-2,TRBV6-1,.